Detailed here is one TCR beta chain. As yet, its antigen is unknown. Libraries of TCR beta were made from 1.5 to 2.5 micrograms of genomic DNA that came from cryopreserved PBMCs. The data stem from a study of cytotoxic CD8 clonotypes in ibrutinib-treated CLL. Study-wide context: Partial response occurred in some 25 patients and complete response in 2; at median about 70 months, approximately 14 remained remitted and roughly 12 progressed. After a median around 11 months on treatment (6 to 36), response samples were drawn.

The length of the CDR3 is 15 residues. Germline-derived CDR1 and CDR2 are SGDLS and YYNGEE. Trimming took 3 bases from V and 2 from J; bases not matched to a gene: 4. Findings of the study overall: Clonality was elevated at ibrutinib response and had returned toward baseline at progression.

Produced via immunoSEQ multiplex PCR; TCRdb's table is partial and in-frame only. The table records 300,000 to 350,000 clones, almost 80% of them present only once. This material consisted of PBMCs, taken before ibrutinib treatment. The sequence was collected from a human donor with chronic lymphocytic leukemia. This chain connects TRBV9 to TRBJ1-4; 7 nucleotides match TRBD1. Here the CDR3 DNA reads TGTGCCAGCAGCGGACAGGGTGGTACTAATGAAAAACTGTTTTTT. Amino acids: CASSGQGGTNEKLFF. Full variable domain (outside the CDR3, taken from reference TRBV9 and TRBJ1-4): DSGVTQTPKHLITATGQRVTLRCSPRSGDLSVYWYQQSLDQGLQFLIQYYNGEERAKGNILERFSAQQFPDLHSELNLSSLELGDSALYFCASSGQGGTNEKLFFGSGTQLSVL.